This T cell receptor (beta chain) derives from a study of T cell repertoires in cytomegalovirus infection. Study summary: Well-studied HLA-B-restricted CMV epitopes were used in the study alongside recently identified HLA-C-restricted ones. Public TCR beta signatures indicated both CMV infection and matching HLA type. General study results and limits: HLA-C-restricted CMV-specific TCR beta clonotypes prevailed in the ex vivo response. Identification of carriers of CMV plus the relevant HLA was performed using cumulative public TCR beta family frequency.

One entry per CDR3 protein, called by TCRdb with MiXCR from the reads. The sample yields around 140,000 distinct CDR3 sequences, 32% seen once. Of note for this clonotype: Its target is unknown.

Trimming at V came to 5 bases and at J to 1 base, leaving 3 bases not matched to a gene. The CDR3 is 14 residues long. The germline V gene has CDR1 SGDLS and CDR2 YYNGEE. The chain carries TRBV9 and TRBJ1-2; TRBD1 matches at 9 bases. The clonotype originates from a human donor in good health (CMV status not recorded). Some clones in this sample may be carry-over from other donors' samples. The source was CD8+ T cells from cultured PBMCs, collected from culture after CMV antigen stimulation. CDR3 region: CASRGQGSNYGYTF. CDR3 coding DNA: TGTGCCAGCAGAGGACAGGGGAGTAACTATGGCTACACCTTC.